The text below deals with one T cell receptor beta chain. This sample is part of a study of blood T cell repertoires in COVID-19. The germline V and J ends were trimmed by 3 bases and 6 bases, with 11 bases remaining between them. The CDR3 has 14 amino acids. Germline V gene sequence: CDR1 SGHNT, CDR2 YENEEA. Per the study methods: Amplification from reference gene primers served as the basis for estimated nucleated cell counts. TCRdb's table, derived via immunoSEQ multiplex PCR, lists solely in-frame clones and lacks some. V and J calls and clone size are copied from that table; D and trimming were computed from the DNA. The data hold 130,000 to 150,000 clones, with around 81% observed a single time.

The sequencing input was peripheral blood. The TCR sequence derives from a man in his sixties with active or convalescent COVID-19. The V call is TRBV11-3, the J call TRBJ2-2; D ambiguous. The CDR3 sequence: CASSLRLGSGELFF. For the CDR3, the DNA is TGTGCCAGCAGCTTGAGGCTTGGATCCGGGGAGCTGTTTTTT.